The T cell receptor beta chain described here comes from a study of cytomegalovirus exposure and HLA in healthy donors. About the study: It was reported in a later analysis that the 90 to 150 validation repertoires used the same platform as the 500 to 700 first-cohort repertoires. Overall study findings and caveats: That first-cohort TCR clusters tended to co-occur in the roughly 110 validation repertoires was found in a later analysis. The authors confirmed in vitro that three CMV-associated chains were specific for CMV antigens.

V was pared by 2 bases and J by 7 bases, with 11 bases between. CDR1 and CDR2 from the germline V gene are MNHEY and SMNVEV (reference sequence). The CDR3 has 13 residues. Concerning this clone: Its antigen is undetermined.

Assay used: immunoSEQ multiplex PCR; TCRdb lists only in-frame clones, some missing. In the table there are some 120,000 clones, roughly 90% of which are singletons. Sequencing was carried out using PBMCs. The chain uses TRBV27 and TRBJ1-1; a weak D match, TRBD1 (6 bases). The sequence was obtained from a woman under 30 in good health and CMV-seronegative. The CDR3 sequence: CASSLGAGVEAFF. CDR3 coding DNA: TGTGCCAGCAGTTTAGGGGCAGGGGTTGAAGCTTTCTTT.